This TCR beta chain was recovered during a study of T cells in Graves' hyperthyroidism and ophthalmopathy. Study-wide results and limits: Stable hyperthyroidism and ophthalmopathy were separated using 13 V-J signatures.

RNA transcripts provided the source from which TCR beta CDR3 regions were amplified. HTBI primers were used for first-round RT-PCR of the TCR CDR3. TCRdb ran MiXCR on the multiplex PCR reads and lists one entry per CDR3 protein. The table includes roughly 500,000 distinct CDR3 sequences, 46% detected once. This clonotype was seen repeatedly, ten times or more. Its antigen is undetermined. The CDR3 runs 13 residues. Trimming shortened V by 2 bases and J by 4 bases, and 8 bases separated the two germline ends. CDR1 and CDR2 (germline): WSHSY, SAAADI. This receptor was obtained from an adult woman with Graves' disease, either hyperthyroidism or ophthalmopathy (not recorded which). Sequencing was carried out using peripheral blood or thyroid tissue (not recorded which). The chain carries TRBV10-2 and TRBJ1-1; the D is unclear. In DNA, the CDR3 is TGCGCCAGCAGTGAGATCAGTGGCACTGAAGCTTTCTTT. Encoded protein: CASSEISGTEAFF.